The next 12 T cell receptor beta chains were all read from a single sample in a study of cytomegalovirus exposure and HLA in healthy donors. Some clones are missing from TCRdb's copy, which holds only in-frame ones; the method was immunoSEQ multiplex PCR. Among 45,000 to 65,000 clones, 89% were seen once, and the ten largest hold around 14%. The sample was PBMCs. Receptors originate from a woman younger than 30 in good health and CMV-seronegative.

V usage is TRBV5-4 and J usage is TRBJ1-2; 9 bases fit TRBD1. V gave up 5 bases and J gave up 4 bases; unmatched junction bases: 6. This CDR3 comprises 14 residues. Germline lookup yields CDR1 SGHNT and CDR2 YYREEE (reference sequence). The CDR3 DNA reads TGTGCCAGCAGATCTACAGGGGGCACCTATGGCTACACCTTC. Amino acid sequence: CASRSTGGTYGYTF.

The chain combines TRBV14 with TRBJ1-4, with 7 bases that match TRBD1. Germline V CDR1 and CDR2: SGHDN, FVKESK. The CDR3 has 15 amino acids. V shed 5 bases, J shed 11 bases, and the junction held 14 bases outside the gene matches. CDR3 coding DNA: TGTGCCAGCAGCTCTTACAGGGGACCTCAGGGGAAACTGTTTTTT. This encodes CASSSYRGPQGKLFF.

In nucleotides, the CDR3 is TGTGCAAGTCGCTTAGCGAAGGAGGGCTGGGGGACGGGCTACACCTTC. It encodes CASRLAKEGWGTGYTF. The chain is built from TRBV12-2 and TRBJ1-2. TRBV12-2 is termed a pseudogene. This CDR3 has 16 amino acids.

The chain has TRBV19 and TRBJ1-5; TRBD1 agrees at 8 bases. The CDR3 runs to 16 residues. With V trimmed by 4 bases and J by 2 bases, 7 bases remained unmatched. Germline V gene sequence: CDR1 LNHDA, CDR2 SQIVND (reference sequence). The chain's CDR3 is CASSTGQGRGNQPQHF. The CDR3 DNA reads as TGTGCCAGTAGTACCGGACAGGGCAGGGGCAATCAGCCCCAGCATTTT.

The CDR3, as DNA: TGTGCCATCAGTGAAACGGACAGGGGTTTGCAAGAGACCCAGTACTTC. Protein: CAISETDRGLQETQYF. V and J are TRBV10-3 and TRBJ2-5; 9 positions match TRBD1. V dropped 3 bases and J dropped 2; count of bases not matched to a gene: 7. This CDR3 is 16 amino acids long. Germline V lookup: CDR1 ENHRY, CDR2 SYGVKD.

This chain uses TRBV6-4 with TRBJ2-2; D is perhaps TRBD1 (6 bases). The CDR3 has 15 residues. Trimming removed 6 bases at V and 5 bases at J, with 16 bases between. CDR1 MRHNA and CDR2 SNTAGT come from the germline V gene. The DNA of the CDR3 is TGTGCCAGCAGCCAAACACACAGGGAAACCGGGGAGCTGTTTTTT. Translation gives CASSQTHRETGELFF.

The chain recombines TRBV30 with TRBJ2-5; TRBD1 matches 7 bases. This CDR3 is 12 amino acids long. Germline CDR1 is GTSNPN and CDR2 is SVGIG (reference sequence). V was pared by 5 bases and J by 1 base, with 1 base of the junction left unmatched. CDR3 sequence: CAWGTVQETQYF. For the CDR3, the DNA is TGTGCCTGGGGGACAGTCCAAGAGACCCAGTACTTC.

A single count supports this clone. V gene TRBV2 combines with J gene TRBJ1-2, with a weak D call TRBD1 (6 bases). This CDR3 has 13 residues. Trimming removed 6 bases from V and 8 bases from J, with 16 bases in between. CDR1 is SNHLY, CDR2 FYNNEI, per germline. CDR3 DNA: TGTGCCAGCAGGGGGGCAGACACTAGGGGCTACACCTTC. Its translation: CASRGADTRGYTF.

Ten or more counts support this clone. Other DNA sequences in the same sample also yield this CDR3. The rearrangement links TRBV30 to TRBJ1-5, with D perhaps matching TRBD1 (6 bases). There are 13 residues in the CDR3. V lost 5 bases and J 3 bases, leaving 11 bases between the germline ends. The germline V gene has CDR1 GTSNPN and CDR2 SVGIG (reference sequence). Written as DNA, the CDR3 is TGTGCCTGGTCGACAGGTCCCAATCAGCCCCAGCATTTT. Translation: CAWSTGPNQPQHF.

The CDR3 DNA reads as TGTGCCAGCAGCCCCCTAGCGGGGATCTCCTACGAGCAGTACTTC. This translates into CASSPLAGISYEQYF. The chain carries TRBV9 and TRBJ2-7; 9 bases align to TRBD2. This CDR3 spans 15 amino acids. Germline-derived CDR1 and CDR2 are SGDLS and YYNGEE. Trimming at V came to 4 bases and at J to 0 bases, leaving 5 bases not matched to a gene.

This clone occurred a few times. The CDR3 loop reads CASTGTGGSGANVLTF. DNA for the CDR3: TGCGCCAGCACAGGGACAGGGGGCTCTGGGGCCAACGTCCTGACTTTC. This chain joins TRBV5-1 and TRBJ2-6, with 11 bases fitting TRBD1. After removal of 6 bases from V and 0 bases from J, the junction contained 2 bases not matched to a gene. CDR3 length equals 16 residues. Germline-derived CDR1 and CDR2 are SGHRS and YFSETQ.

This chain joins TRBV4-3 and TRBJ2-2, with D possibly TRBD2 on 6 matching bases. The CDR3 has 14 residues. V shed 4 bases and J shed 0 bases, with 6 bases lying between them. Germline CDR1 and CDR2: LGHNA and YSLEER. The CDR3 sequence: CASSRLANTGELFF. The CDR3 DNA reads as TGCGCCAGCAGCCGACTAGCGAACACCGGGGAGCTGTTTTTT.